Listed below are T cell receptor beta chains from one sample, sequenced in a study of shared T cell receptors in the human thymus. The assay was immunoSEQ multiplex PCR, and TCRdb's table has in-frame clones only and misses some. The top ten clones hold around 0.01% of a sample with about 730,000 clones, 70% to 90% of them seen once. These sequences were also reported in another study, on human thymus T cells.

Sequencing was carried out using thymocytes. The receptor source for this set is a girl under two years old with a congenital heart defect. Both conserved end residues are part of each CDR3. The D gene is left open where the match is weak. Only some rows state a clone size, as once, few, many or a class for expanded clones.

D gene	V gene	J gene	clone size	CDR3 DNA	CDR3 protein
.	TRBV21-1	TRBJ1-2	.	TGTGCCAGCAGCAAGAGGACAGGAATTAACTATGGCTACACCTTC	CASSKRTGINYGYTF
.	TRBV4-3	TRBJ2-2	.	TGCGCCAGCAGCCCATCCGTATTAAGCGGAACGGGGGGCGGCGGGGAGCTGTTTTTT	CASSPSVLSGTGGGGELFF
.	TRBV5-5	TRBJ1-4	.	TGTGCCAGCAGCTTGTGGGGGGGACTAAAGGGGCACTCTAATGAAAAACTGTTTTTT	CASSLWGGLKGHSNEKLFF
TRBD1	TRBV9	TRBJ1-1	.	TGTGCCAGCAGCCGGACAGGGGACACTGAAGCTTTCTTT	CASSRTGDTEAFF
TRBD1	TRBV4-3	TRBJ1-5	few	TGCGCCAGCAGCCAAGATTTAGGGGGCCCAGGGAATAGCAATCAGCCCCAGCATTTT	CASSQDLGGPGNSNQPQHF
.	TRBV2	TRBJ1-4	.	TGTGCCAGCAGTGATACTGCAACTAATGAAAAACTGTTTTTT	CASSDTATNEKLFF
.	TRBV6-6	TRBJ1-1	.	TGTGCCAGCAGTTGCCTATCCGGGTTTCACACTGAAGCTTTCTTT	CASSCLSGFHTEAFF
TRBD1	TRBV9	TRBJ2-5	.	TGTGCCAGCAGCGTCGCCGGGGGGACAGGGAAAGAGACCCAGTACTTC	CASSVAGGTGKETQYF
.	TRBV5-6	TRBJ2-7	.	TGTGCCAGCAGCTTGGTGGCAGGGGGGCACTACGAGCAGTACTTC	CASSLVAGGHYEQYF
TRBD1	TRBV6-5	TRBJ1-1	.	TGTGCCAGCAGTAGCGACAGGGGGCCGAACACTGAAGCTTTCTTT	CASSSDRGPNTEAFF
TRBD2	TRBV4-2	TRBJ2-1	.	TGTGCCAGCAGCCAAGACAATCTAGCGGGGCACAATGAGCAGTTCTTC	CASSQDNLAGHNEQFF
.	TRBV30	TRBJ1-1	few	TGTGCCTGGAGTGCCCAAAAGACCGGTGGAGGCACTGAAGCTTTCTTT	CAWSAQKTGGGTEAFF
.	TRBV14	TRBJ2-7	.	TGTGCCAGCAGCCACCGGGTGCACTCCTACGAGCAGTACTTC	CASSHRVHSYEQYF
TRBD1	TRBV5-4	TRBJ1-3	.	TGTGCCAGCAGCTCCCCAGACGGGACAGGGACTTCTGGAAACACCATATATTTT	CASSSPDGTGTSGNTIYF
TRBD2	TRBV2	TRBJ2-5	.	TGTGCCAGCAGTGTACTGGCGGGGGAACAAGAGACCCAGTACTTC	CASSVLAGEQETQYF
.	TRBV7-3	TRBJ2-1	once	TGTGCCAGCAGCCCCCAGGGGAGAAAGGCCTACAATGAGCAGTTCTTC	CASSPQGRKAYNEQFF
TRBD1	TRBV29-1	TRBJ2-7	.	TGCAGCGTCGAATCGACAGGGCTCTTCCACGAGCAGTACTTC	CSVESTGLFHEQYF
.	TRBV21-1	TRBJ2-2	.	TGTGCCAGCAGCCGACTCCGTAGGGACAGGGGGCAGGGTGAGGACACCGGGGAGCTGTTTTTT	CASSRLRRDRGQGEDTGELFF
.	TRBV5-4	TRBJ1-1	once	TGTGCCAGCAGCTGGCTCAGGGGATACGGCGCTGAAGCTTTCTTT	CASSWLRGYGAEAFF
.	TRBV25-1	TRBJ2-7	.	TGTGCCAGCAGTGTTGAGGGGGAACCCTACGAGTTTAGGCGGCAGTACTTC	CASSVEGEPYEFRRQYF
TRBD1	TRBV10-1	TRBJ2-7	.	TGCGCCAGCAGTGAGTCGGGCGGGACAGGTACCTACGAGCAGTACTTC	CASSESGGTGTYEQYF
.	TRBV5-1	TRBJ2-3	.	TGCGCCAGCAGCTCAACGGAGGGTACGCAGTATTTT	CASSSTEGTQYF
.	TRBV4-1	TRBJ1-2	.	TGCGCCAGCAGCCAAGATCGAGATGTCCCGTATGGCTACACCTTC	CASSQDRDVPYGYTF
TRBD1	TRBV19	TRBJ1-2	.	TGTGCCAGTAGTATAGACGGGACAGCCTATGGCTACACCTTC	CASSIDGTAYGYTF
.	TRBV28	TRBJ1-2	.	TGTGCCAGCAGTACAGCTGACTATGGCTACACCTTC	CASSTADYGYTF
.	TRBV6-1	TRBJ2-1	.	TGTGCCAGCAGTGAATGTTGCGGTGAGGAAAATGAGCAGTTCTTC	CASSECCGEENEQFF
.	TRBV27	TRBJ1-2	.	TGTGCCAGCAGTTTAAAGCAACAGGGAGCTGGCTACACCTTC	CASSLKQQGAGYTF
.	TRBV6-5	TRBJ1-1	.	TGTGCCAGCAGTGAAGCGAGGGACACTGAAGCTTTCTTT	CASSEARDTEAFF
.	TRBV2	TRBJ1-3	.	TGTGCCAGCAACCGTCGCAGACCCCAGGGAATCGGAAACACCATATATTTT	CASNRRRPQGIGNTIYF
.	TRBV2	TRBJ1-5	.	TGTGCCAGCGCGGTGAGCAATCAGCCCCAGCATTTT	CASAVSNQPQHF
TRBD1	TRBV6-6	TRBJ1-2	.	TGTGCCAGCAGTTACCGGGACAGGGTTGGTGGCTACACCTTC	CASSYRDRVGGYTF
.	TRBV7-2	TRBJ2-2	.	TGTGCCAGCAGCTTACCCACCCCCAGGCGAGCGAACACCGGGGAGCTGTTTTTT	CASSLPTPRRANTGELFF